This T cell receptor beta chain was obtained from a study of blood T cell repertoires in COVID-19. TCRdb keeps only in-frame clones here, not all; method: immunoSEQ multiplex PCR. The sample has some 140,000 clones; about 86% are singletons. Germline CDR1 reads ENHRY; CDR2 reads SYGVKD. The CDR3 covers 13 residues. V was clipped by 4 bases and J by 5 bases; unmatched bases: 4. Cohort placement rested on clinical history that participants reported themselves. This clonotype originated in a man in his forties with acute COVID-19. Sequenced: PBMCs or T cells enriched from blood (not recorded which). The chain employs TRBV10-3 and TRBJ2-5; TRBD2 agrees at 7 bases. This chain's CDR3 is CAISAGLGETQYF. The CDR3 DNA sequence: TGTGCCATCAGTGCCGGACTAGGTGAGACCCAGTACTTC.